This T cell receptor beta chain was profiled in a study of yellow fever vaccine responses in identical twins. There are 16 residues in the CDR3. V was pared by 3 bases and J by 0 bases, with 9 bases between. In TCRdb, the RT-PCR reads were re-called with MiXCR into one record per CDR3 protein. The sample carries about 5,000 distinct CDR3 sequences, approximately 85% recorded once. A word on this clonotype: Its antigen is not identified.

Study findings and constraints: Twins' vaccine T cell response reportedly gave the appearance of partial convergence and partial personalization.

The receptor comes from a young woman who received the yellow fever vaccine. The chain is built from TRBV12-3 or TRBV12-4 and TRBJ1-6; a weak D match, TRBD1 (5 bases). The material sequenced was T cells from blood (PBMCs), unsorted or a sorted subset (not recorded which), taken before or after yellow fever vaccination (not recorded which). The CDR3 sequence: CASSLGGTSYNSPLHF. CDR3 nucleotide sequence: TGTGCCAGCAGTTTGGGGGGGACCTCCTATAATTCACCCCTCCACTTT.